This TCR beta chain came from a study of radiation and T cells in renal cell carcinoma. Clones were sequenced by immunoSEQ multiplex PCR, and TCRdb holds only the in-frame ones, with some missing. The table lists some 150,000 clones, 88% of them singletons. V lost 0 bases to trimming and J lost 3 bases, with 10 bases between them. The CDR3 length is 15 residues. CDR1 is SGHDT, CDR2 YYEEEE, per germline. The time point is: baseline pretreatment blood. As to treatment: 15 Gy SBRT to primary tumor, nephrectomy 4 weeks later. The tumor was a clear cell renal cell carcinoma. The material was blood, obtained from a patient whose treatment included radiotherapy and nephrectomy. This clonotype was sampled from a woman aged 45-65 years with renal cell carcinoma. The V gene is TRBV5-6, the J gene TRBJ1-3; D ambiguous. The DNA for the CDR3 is TGTGCCAGCAGCTTGGATGCGGCGCGTGGAAACACCATATATTTT. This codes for CASSLDAARGNTIYF.